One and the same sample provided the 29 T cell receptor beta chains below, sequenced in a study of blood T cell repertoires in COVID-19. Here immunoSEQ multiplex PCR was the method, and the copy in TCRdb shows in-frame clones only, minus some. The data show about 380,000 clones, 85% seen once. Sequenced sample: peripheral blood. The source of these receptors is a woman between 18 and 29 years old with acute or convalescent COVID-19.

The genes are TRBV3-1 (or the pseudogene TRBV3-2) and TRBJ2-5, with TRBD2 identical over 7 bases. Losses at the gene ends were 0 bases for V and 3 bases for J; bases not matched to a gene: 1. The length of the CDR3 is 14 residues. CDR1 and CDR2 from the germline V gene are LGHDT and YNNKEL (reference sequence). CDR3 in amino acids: CASSQDGLEETQYF. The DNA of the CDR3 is TGTGCCAGCAGCCAAGATGGACTAGAAGAGACCCAGTACTTC.

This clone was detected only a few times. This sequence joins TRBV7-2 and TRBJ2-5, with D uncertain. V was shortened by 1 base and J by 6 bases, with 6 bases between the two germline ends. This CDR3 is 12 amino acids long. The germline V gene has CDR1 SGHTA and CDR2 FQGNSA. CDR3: CASSLGQQTQYF. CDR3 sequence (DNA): TGTGCCAGCAGCTTAGGACAACAGACCCAGTACTTC. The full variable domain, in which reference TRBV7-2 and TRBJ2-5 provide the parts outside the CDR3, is GAGVSQSPSNKVTEKGKDVELRCDPISGHTALYWYRQSLGQGLEFLIYFQGNSAPDKSGLPSDRFSAERTGGSVSTLTIQRTQQEDSAVYLCASSLGQQTQYFGPGTRLLVL.

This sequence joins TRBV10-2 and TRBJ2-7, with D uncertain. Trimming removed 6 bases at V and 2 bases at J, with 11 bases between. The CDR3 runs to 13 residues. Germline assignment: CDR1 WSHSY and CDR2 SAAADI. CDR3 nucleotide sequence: TGCGCCAGCAGACATACACCACCCTACGAGCAGTACTTC. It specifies CASRHTPPYEQYF.

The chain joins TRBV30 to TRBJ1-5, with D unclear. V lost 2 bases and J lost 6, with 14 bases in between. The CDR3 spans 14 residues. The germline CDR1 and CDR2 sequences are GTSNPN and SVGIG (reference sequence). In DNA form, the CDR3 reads TGTGCCTGGAGTTCGTCAGGTCGGGGTCAGCCCCAGCATTTT. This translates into CAWSSSGRGQPQHF.

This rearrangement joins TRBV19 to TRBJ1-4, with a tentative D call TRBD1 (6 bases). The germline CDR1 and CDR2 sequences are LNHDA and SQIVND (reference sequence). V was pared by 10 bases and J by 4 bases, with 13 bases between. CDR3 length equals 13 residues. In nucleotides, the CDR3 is TGTGCCACCGGACAGTTTAGTAATGAAAAACTGTTTTTT. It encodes CATGQFSNEKLFF. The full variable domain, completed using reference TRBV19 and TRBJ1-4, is DGGITQSPKYLFRKEGQNVTLSCEQNLNHDAMYWYRQDPGQGLRLIYYSQIVNDFQKGDIAEGYSVSREKKESFPLTVTSAQKNPTAFYLCATGQFSNEKLFFGSGTQLSVL.

CDR3: CASSLFSNEKLFF. The DNA for the CDR3 is TGTGCCAGCAGCTTATTTTCGAATGAAAAACTGTTTTTT. The rearrangement links TRBV5-5 to TRBJ1-4; D is unclear. V was cut by 2 bases and J by 5 bases, with 7 bases left in between. Germline V CDR1 and CDR2: SGHKS, YYEKEE (reference sequence). The CDR3 spans 13 residues.

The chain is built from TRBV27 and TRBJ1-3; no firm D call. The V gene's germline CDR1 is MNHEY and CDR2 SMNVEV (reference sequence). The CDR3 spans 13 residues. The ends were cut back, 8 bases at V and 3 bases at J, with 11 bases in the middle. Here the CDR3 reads CASWKGDGNTIYF. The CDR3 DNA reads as TGTGCCAGCTGGAAGGGAGATGGAAACACCATATATTTT.

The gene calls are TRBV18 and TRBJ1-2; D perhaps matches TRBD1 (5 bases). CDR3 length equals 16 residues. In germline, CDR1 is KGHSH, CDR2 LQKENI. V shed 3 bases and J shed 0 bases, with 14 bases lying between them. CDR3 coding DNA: TGTGCCAGCTCACCCCGGACACAATCCTCTAACTATGGCTACACCTTC. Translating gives CASSPRTQSSNYGYTF.

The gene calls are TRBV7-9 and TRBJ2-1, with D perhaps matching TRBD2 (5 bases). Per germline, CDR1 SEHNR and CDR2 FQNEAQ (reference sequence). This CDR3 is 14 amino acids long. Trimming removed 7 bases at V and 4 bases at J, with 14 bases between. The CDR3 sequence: CASTPASRYNEQFF. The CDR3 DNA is TGTGCCAGCACCCCGGCTAGCCGGTACAATGAGCAGTTCTTC.

The CDR3: CAPPPGWRECADTQYF. As DNA, the CDR3 is TGTGCCCCTCCTCCGGGGTGGCGGGAGTGCGCAGATACGCAGTATTTT. The V and J genes are TRBV19 and TRBJ2-3, with 7 positions matching TRBD2. The CDR3 consists of 16 residues. Germline trimming cut 11 bases from V and 4 bases from J; bases unmatched to any gene: 18. Looked up from germline, CDR1 is LNHDA and CDR2 is SQIVND (reference sequence).

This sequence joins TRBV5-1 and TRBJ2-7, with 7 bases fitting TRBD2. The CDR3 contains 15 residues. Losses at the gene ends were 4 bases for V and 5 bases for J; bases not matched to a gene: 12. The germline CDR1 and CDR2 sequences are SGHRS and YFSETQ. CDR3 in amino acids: CASSLLAGEGNEQYF. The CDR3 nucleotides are TGCGCCAGCAGCCTACTCGCGGGAGAAGGTAACGAGCAGTACTTC.

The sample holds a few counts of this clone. In nucleotides, the CDR3 is TGTGCCAGCAGCTTAGCCCTAACTCTAGCGGGACGAATCGGCGAGCAGTACTTC. Translating it yields CASSLALTLAGRIGEQYF. The chain couples TRBV7-9 to TRBJ2-7; 9 nucleotides agree with TRBD2. V lost 0 bases and J lost 6; bases outside the gene matches: 15. This CDR3 spans 18 amino acids. The germline V gene has CDR1 SEHNR and CDR2 FQNEAQ (reference sequence).

As DNA, the CDR3 is TGTGCCAGCAGCCAAGAAAGGGGTCAGCCCCAGCATTTT. This encodes CASSQERGQPQHF. V usage is TRBV14 and J usage is TRBJ1-5; D perhaps matches TRBD1 (5 bases). CDR1 SGHDN and CDR2 FVKESK come from the germline V gene. The length of the CDR3 is 13 residues. The V end lost 0 bases, the J end lost 6 bases, and 6 bases lay between the germline ends. The entire variable domain, with the rest obtained from reference TRBV14 and TRBJ1-5, is as follows: EAGVTQFPSHSVIEKGQTVTLRCDPISGHDNLYWYRRVMGKEIKFLLHFVKESKQDESGMPNNRFLAERTGGTYSTLKVQPAELEDSGVYFCASSQERGQPQHFGDGTRLSIL.

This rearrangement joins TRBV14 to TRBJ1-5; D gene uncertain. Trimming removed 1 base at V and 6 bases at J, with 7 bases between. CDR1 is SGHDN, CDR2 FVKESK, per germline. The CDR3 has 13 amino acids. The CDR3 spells CASSQVGLQPQHF. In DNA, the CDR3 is TGTGCCAGCAGCCAAGTTGGGCTTCAGCCCCAGCATTTT.

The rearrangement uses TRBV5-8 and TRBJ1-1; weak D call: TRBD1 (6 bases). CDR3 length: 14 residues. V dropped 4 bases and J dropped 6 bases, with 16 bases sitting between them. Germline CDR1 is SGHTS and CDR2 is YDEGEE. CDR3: CASSRRGAGAEAFF. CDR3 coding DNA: TGTGCCAGCAGCCGCCGGGGGGCAGGGGCTGAAGCTTTCTTT.

This chain's CDR3 is CASSFGQGVDGYTF. CDR3 sequence (DNA): TGTGCCAGCTCTTTCGGACAGGGGGTCGATGGCTACACCTTC. The chain carries TRBV18 and TRBJ1-2, with 10 bases identical to TRBD1. In germline, CDR1 is KGHSH, CDR2 LQKENI. This CDR3 is built from 14 residues. V trimming: 6 bases; J trimming: 6 bases; junction bases outside the gene matches: 7.

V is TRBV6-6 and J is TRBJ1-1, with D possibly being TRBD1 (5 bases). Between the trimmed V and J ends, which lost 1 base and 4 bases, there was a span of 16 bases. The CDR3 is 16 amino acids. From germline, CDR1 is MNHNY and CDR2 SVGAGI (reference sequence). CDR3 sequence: CASSYYSVGDSTEAFF. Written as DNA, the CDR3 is TGTGCCAGCAGTTACTACTCTGTGGGTGACAGCACTGAAGCTTTCTTT.

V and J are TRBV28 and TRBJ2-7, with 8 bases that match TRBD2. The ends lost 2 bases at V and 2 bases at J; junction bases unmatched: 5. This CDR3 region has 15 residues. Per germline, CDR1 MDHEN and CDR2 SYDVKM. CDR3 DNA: TGTGCCAGCAGTTTACAGCGGGAGTCCACCTACGAGCAGTACTTC. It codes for CASSLQRESTYEQYF.

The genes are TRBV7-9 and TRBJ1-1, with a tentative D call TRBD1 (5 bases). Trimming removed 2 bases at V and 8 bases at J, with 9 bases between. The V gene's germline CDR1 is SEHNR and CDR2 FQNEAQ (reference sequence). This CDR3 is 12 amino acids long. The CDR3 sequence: CASSLLDREAFF. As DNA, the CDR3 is TGTGCCAGCAGCTTATTAGACAGAGAAGCTTTCTTT.

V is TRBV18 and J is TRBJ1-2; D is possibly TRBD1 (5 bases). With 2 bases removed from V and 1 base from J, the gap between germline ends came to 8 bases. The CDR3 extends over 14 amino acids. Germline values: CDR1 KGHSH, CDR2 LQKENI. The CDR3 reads CASSPAGDNYGYTF. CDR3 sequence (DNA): TGTGCCAGCTCACCAGCGGGGGATAACTATGGCTACACCTTC.

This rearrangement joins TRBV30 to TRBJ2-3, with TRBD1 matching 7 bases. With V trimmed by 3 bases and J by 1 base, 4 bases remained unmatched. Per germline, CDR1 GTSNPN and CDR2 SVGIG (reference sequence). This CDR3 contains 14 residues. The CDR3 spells CAWRIGTGTDTQYF. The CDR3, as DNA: TGTGCCTGGAGAATCGGGACAGGCACAGATACGCAGTATTTT.

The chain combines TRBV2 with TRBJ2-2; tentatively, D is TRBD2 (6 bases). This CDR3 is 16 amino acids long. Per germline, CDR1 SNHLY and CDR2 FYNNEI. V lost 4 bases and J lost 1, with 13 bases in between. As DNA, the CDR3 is TGTGCCAGCAGTGCCCTTGGGGGGAGGAACACCGGGGAGCTGTTTTTT. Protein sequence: CASSALGGRNTGELFF.

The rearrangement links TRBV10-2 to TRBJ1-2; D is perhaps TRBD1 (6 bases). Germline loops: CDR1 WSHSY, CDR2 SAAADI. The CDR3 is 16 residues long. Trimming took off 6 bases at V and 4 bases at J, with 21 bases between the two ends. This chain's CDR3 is CASSDNLDSLTYGYTF. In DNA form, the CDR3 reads TGCGCCAGCAGCGATAACCTGGACAGTCTTACCTATGGCTACACCTTC.

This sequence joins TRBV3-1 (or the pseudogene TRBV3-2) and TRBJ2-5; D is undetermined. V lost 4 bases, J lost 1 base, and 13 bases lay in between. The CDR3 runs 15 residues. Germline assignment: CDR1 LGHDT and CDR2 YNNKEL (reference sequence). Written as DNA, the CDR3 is TGTGCCAGCAGCCGGGTGCCAGGTACCCAAGAGACCCAGTACTTC. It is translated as CASSRVPGTQETQYF.

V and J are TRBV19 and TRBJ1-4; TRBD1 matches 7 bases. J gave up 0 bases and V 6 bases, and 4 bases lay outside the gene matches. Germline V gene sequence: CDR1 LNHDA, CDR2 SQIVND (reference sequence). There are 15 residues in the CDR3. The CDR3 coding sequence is TGTGCCAGTAGCGGGACAGCCTCAACTAATGAAAAACTGTTTTTT. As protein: CASSGTASTNEKLFF.

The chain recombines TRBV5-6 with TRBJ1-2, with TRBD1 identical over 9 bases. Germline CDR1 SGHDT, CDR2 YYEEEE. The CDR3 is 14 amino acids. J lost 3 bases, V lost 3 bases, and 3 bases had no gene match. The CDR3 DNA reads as TGTGCCAGCAGCTCCGGGGACAGGGACTATGGCTACACCTTC. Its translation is CASSSGDRDYGYTF.

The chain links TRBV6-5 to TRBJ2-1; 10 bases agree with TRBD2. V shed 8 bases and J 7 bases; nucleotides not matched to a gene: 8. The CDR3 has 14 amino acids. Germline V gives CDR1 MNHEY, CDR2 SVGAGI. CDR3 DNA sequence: TGTGCCAGCCTACTAGCGGGAACGTGGAATGAGCAGTTCTTC. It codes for CASLLAGTWNEQFF.

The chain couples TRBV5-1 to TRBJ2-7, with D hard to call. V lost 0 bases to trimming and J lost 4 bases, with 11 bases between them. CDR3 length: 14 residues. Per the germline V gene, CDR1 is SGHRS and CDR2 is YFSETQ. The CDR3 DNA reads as TGCGCCAGCAGCTTGGAGGCGGTTCTGTACGAGCAGTACTTC. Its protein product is CASSLEAVLYEQYF. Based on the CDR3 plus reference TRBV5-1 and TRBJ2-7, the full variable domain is KAGVTQTPRYLIKTRGQQVTLSCSPISGHRSVSWYQQTPGQGLQFLFEYFSETQRNKGNFPGRFSGRQFSNSRSEMNVSTLELGDSALYLCASSLEAVLYEQYFGPGTRLTVT.

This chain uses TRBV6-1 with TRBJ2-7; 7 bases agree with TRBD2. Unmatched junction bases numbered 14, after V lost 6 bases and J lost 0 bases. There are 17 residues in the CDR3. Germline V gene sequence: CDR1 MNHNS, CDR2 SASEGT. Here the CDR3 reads CASRERGEGSDSYEQYF. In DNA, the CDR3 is TGTGCCAGCAGAGAACGGGGGGAAGGATCAGACTCCTACGAGCAGTACTTC.